The TCR beta chain described here comes from a study of neurological immune-mediated disorders. Study-level points and caveats: The greatest degree of TCR clonal expansion was observed in HTLV-1-associated myelopathy, with the lowest in multiple sclerosis, below that of healthy controls. One related-CDR3 cluster, which may be a signature, held the repertoires of 18 of 34 multiple sclerosis patients after phylogenetic grouping.

Sorted libraries were made with some 1 million CD4+ or CD8+ T cells. The cDNA was synthesized by 5'RACE incorporating 10-nucleotide random UMIs. TCRdb fed the 5' RACE reads into MiXCR, producing one record per CDR3 protein. The sample contains about 10,000 distinct CDR3 sequences, about 23% of which appear only once. The CDR3 extends over 13 amino acids. V lost 2 bases to trimming and J lost 5 bases, with 10 bases between them. Germline CDR1 reads PRHDT; CDR2 reads FYEKMQ (reference sequence). At least ten counts were recorded for this clonotype. Its target is not known. The receptor's source is a woman aged 40 to 50 with multiple sclerosis. The V gene is TRBV13, the J gene TRBJ2-7; no definite D call. Sequenced input: CD8+ T cells from blood. CDR3 in DNA: TGTGCCAGCAGCTTAAGACACCGAAACGAGCAGTACTTC. Amino acid sequence: CASSLRHRNEQYF.